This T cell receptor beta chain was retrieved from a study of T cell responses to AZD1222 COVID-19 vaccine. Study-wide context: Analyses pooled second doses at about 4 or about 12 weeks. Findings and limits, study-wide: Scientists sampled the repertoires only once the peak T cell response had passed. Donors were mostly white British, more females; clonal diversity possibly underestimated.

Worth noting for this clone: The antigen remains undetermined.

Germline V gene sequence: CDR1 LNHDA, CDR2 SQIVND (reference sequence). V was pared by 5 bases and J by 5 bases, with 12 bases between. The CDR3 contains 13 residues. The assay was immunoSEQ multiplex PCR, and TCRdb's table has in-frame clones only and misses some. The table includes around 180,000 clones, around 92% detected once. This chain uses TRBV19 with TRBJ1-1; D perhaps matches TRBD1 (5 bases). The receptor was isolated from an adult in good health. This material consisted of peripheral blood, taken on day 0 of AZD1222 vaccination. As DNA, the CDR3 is TGTGCCAGTAGTCTTACAGGTGCGACTGAAGCTTTCTTT. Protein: CASSLTGATEAFF.